These T cell receptor beta chains were read from a single sample in a study of shared clonotypes between healthy human individuals. This table comes from immunoSEQ multiplex PCR, and its TCRdb copy is limited to in-frame clones, with some not included. There are approximately 400,000 clones in the sample; about 96% occur only once, and around 0.3% lies in the top ten. The material sequenced was memory CD8+ T cells sorted from blood. The receptors were sampled from a man aged 30-40 years in good health. Both conserved end residues are part of each CDR3. D genes are given only for firm matches. A clone size is listed for some rows: how often the clone was seen (once, few, many), or a class if it is expanded.

NA	19	TRBV5-4	TRBJ2-7	TRBD2	TGTGCCAGCAGCTTTTCCCCTTCCCAGCGGGACCGGAGCTCCTACGAGCAGTACTTC	CASSFSPSQRDRSSYEQYF
NA	19	TRBV5-1	TRBJ2-1	TRBD2	TGCGCCAGCAGCTCGGGACTAGCGCGACAAGCGGGGTCCTACAATGAGCAGTTCTTC	CASSSGLARQAGSYNEQFF
once	14	TRBV19	TRBJ1-4	NA	TGTGCCAGTAGACCAACCTCTACTAATGAAAAACTGTTTTTT	CASRPTSTNEKLFF
NA	11	TRBV20-1	TRBJ2-3	TRBD1	TGCAGTGCGAGGGGGCCAGATACGCAGTATTTT	CSARGPDTQYF
NA	15	TRBV4-1	TRBJ1-2	NA	TGCGCCAGCAGCCAAGACCCAGGGTGGGTCTATGGCTACACCTTC	CASSQDPGWVYGYTF
NA	13	TRBV27	TRBJ1-1	NA	TGTGCCAGCAGCCCGCGGGGGGCTAGTGAAGCTTTCTTT	CASSPRGASEAFF
NA	13	TRBV11-3	TRBJ2-1	NA	TGTGCCAGCAGCCTGGAATTTTACAATGAGCAGTTCTTC	CASSLEFYNEQFF
NA	12	TRBV29-1	TRBJ2-3	NA	TGCAGCGGCACAGGTTCAGCAGATACGCAGTATTTT	CSGTGSADTQYF
NA	15	TRBV4-2	TRBJ2-7	TRBD2	TGTGCCAGCAGTTTCACTAGCGGGAGTACCTACGAGCAGTACTTC	CASSFTSGSTYEQYF
NA	15	TRBV28	TRBJ1-5	TRBD1	TGTGCCAGCAGTTTAGGGACAGGGGCGAATCAGCCCCAGCATTTT	CASSLGTGANQPQHF
NA	14	TRBV5-4	TRBJ2-2	NA	TGTGCCAGCAGCTTGGGGGATCTCACCGGGGAGCTGTTTTTT	CASSLGDLTGELFF
NA	11	TRBV6-5	TRBJ1-2	NA	TGTGCCAGCAGTACCCACTATGGCTACACCTTC	CASSTHYGYTF
NA	16	TRBV7-9	TRBJ2-4	TRBD2	TGTGCCAGCAGCTTAGACTACGCGGGAGGAGAGAACATTCAGTACTTC	CASSLDYAGGENIQYF
NA	14	TRBV5-6	TRBJ2-7	NA	TGTGCCAGCAGAGAGGTCGGGAGTACTTACGAGCAGTACTTC	CASREVGSTYEQYF
NA	16	TRBV9	TRBJ2-1	TRBD2	TGTGCCAGCAGCGTAGCGGGCGGGAGCTCCTACAATGAGCAGTTCTTC	CASSVAGGSSYNEQFF
NA	16	TRBV19	TRBJ1-5	NA	TGTGCCAGTACCCAAGCTCGAGGGTTCGGCAATCAGCCCCAGCATTTT	CASTQARGFGNQPQHF
NA	15	TRBV4-1	TRBJ2-5	TRBD1	TGCGCCAGCAGCCAAGATGGGACAGGGCGAGAGACCCAGTACTTC	CASSQDGTGRETQYF
NA	18	TRBV11-2	TRBJ2-1	NA	TGTGCCAGCAGCTTGACCACAAGACTGAGACTAGCCTACAATGAGCAGTTCTTC	CASSLTTRLRLAYNEQFF
NA	15	TRBV6-1	TRBJ1-5	NA	TGTGCCAGCAGTGACGTAGGGGGGTTCTATCAGCCCCAGCATTTT	CASSDVGGFYQPQHF
once	15	TRBV28	TRBJ1-2	NA	TGTGCCAGCAGTTTCTTTGCCAGAACTAACTATGGCTACACCTTC	CASSFFARTNYGYTF
NA	14	TRBV7-9	TRBJ2-7	TRBD2	TGTGCCAGCAGCAGTAGCGGGAGGGCCTTTAATGTGAAGTTC	CASSSSGRAFNVKF
NA	11	TRBV10-3	TRBJ2-2	NA	TGTGCCATCAGTGCCACCGGGGAGCTGTTTTTT	CAISATGELFF
NA	14	TRBV28	TRBJ2-1	NA	TGTGCCAGCCTCCGGTTGCGAGGTTACAATGAGCAGTTCTTC	CASLRLRGYNEQFF
NA	13	TRBV5-1	TRBJ2-5	NA	TGCGCCAGCAGCTTGGCAGGGGGGGAGACCCAGTACTTC	CASSLAGGETQYF
NA	12	TRBV29-1	TRBJ1-1	TRBD1	TGCAGCGACTCGGACAGGCAGACTGAAGCTTTCTTT	CSDSDRQTEAFF
NA	13	TRBV25-1	TRBJ2-5	NA	TGTGCCAGCAGTCACCCCGGGGTGGAGACCCAGTACTTC	CASSHPGVETQYF
NA	12	TRBV21-1	TRBJ2-7	NA	TGTGCCAATCCGACAGGCAGGTACGAGCAGTACTTC	CANPTGRYEQYF
NA	15	TRBV11-2	TRBJ2-7	TRBD2	TGTGCCAGCAGCTCAGCCCGGGAGGGGAGGATTGAGCAGTACTTC	CASSSAREGRIEQYF
NA	14	TRBV5-1	TRBJ2-7	NA	TGCGCCAGCAGCCCGCGGGACCGTTCCTACGAGCAGTACTTC	CASSPRDRSYEQYF
once	16	TRBV30	TRBJ1-5	TRBD1	TGTGCCTGGAGTGTACTAGCCGGGACAGGGCAGCAGCCCCAGCATTTT	CAWSVLAGTGQQPQHF
few	15	TRBV28	TRBJ2-5	NA	TGTGCCAGCAGTTTAATAAGGGCCCCACAAGAGACCCAGTACTTC	CASSLIRAPQETQYF
NA	18	TRBV10-3	TRBJ2-6	NA	TGTGCCATCACCAAGGAAGGGTCCCGACTCTCTGGGGCCAACGTCCTGACTTTC	CAITKEGSRLSGANVLTF
NA	14	TRBV27	TRBJ2-7	TRBD1	TGTGCCAGCAGGATTACGGACAGGGGCTACGAGCAGTACTTC	CASRITDRGYEQYF
NA	15	TRBV7-9	TRBJ1-3	NA	TGTGCCAGCGGACCCGATGGGAGCTCTGGAAACACCATATATTTT	CASGPDGSSGNTIYF
NA	11	TRBV28	TRBJ1-1	NA	TGTGCCAGCGCCCTAGGGACTGAAGCTTTCTTT	CASALGTEAFF
NA	16	TRBV27	TRBJ2-7	TRBD1	TGTGCCAGCAGGACCTTCTTCCGGGACAGGACCTACGAGCAGTACTTC	CASRTFFRDRTYEQYF
NA	16	TRBV6-5	TRBJ1-3	NA	TGTGCCAGCAGTTACTCGTACGGACGCTCTGGAAACACCATATATTTT	CASSYSYGRSGNTIYF
NA	15	TRBV6-5	TRBJ2-7	TRBD1	TGTGCCACCCACCAAACAGGGGAAGTCTCCTACGAGCAGTACTTC	CATHQTGEVSYEQYF
NA	14	TRBV9	TRBJ2-7	TRBD2	TGTGCCAGCAGCGTAGGACTAGCGTCCTACGAGCAGTACTTC	CASSVGLASYEQYF
NA	13	TRBV6-6	TRBJ1-2	NA	TGTGCCAGCACCCCCGACAGTTTCTATGGCTACACCTTC	CASTPDSFYGYTF
few	15	TRBV6-5	TRBJ1-2	TRBD1	TGTGCCAGCAGTTACAGGGACAGGGGACTTATGGGCTACACCTTC	CASSYRDRGLMGYTF
NA	10	TRBV19	TRBJ2-7	NA	TGTGCCAGTATCCCTCCAGAGCAGTACTTC	CASIPPEQYF
NA	13	TRBV27	TRBJ2-6	NA	TGTGCCAGCAGTAGGTATGGGGCCAACGTCCTGACTTTC	CASSRYGANVLTF
NA	14	TRBV9	TRBJ2-1	NA	TGTGCCAGCAGCGTAGCGGAGTCCTACAATGAGCAGTTCTTC	CASSVAESYNEQFF
NA	12	TRBV10-3	TRBJ2-5	NA	TGTGCCATCAGTGAGAACCGGGAGACCCAGTACTTC	CAISENRETQYF
NA	14	TRBV28	TRBJ1-1	NA	TGTGCCAGCAGACAACAGGGTGAGAGCACTGAAGCTTTCTTT	CASRQQGESTEAFF